Listed below are T cell receptor beta chains from one sample, sequenced in a study of T-cell reconstitution after alpha-beta-depleted transplantation in children. TCRdb recomputed calls from the PCR reads with MiXCR, one row per CDR3 protein. In the table there are fewer than 150,000 distinct CDR3 sequences, around 9.8% of which are singletons. The starting material was PBMCs, mostly from graft donor cells, obtained 180 days after TCRalphabeta/CD19-depleted stem cell transplant. The receptor set was obtained from a girl under three years old who had a stem cell transplant for combined immunodeficiency, so the T cells may come from the graft donor. Each CDR3 is given with its conserved first and last residue. D genes are given only for firm matches. Clone sizes are given selectively: once, few, many, or a class where the clone is expanded.

j_call: TRBJ2-1
v_call: TRBV29-1
clone_size: many
d_call: -
cdr3_nt: TGCAGCGTTGAAGGGACTAAACTATCCTACAATGAGCAGTTCTTC
cdr3_aa: CSVEGTKLSYNEQFF

j_call: TRBJ2-5
v_call: TRBV5-8
clone_size: many
d_call: -
cdr3_nt: TGTGCCAGCAGGTCGGTTATCCCTAAGGAGACCCAGTACTTC
cdr3_aa: CASRSVIPKETQYF

j_call: TRBJ2-7
v_call: TRBV5-5
clone_size: many
d_call: TRBD2
cdr3_nt: TGTGCCAGCAGCTCGGCGTGGGGGGGGATGACCTTC
cdr3_aa: CASSSAWGGMTF

j_call: TRBJ2-5
v_call: TRBV6-5
clone_size: -
d_call: TRBD1
cdr3_nt: TGTGCCAGCAGTTACGGGACAGGGTTCGGGGAGACCCAGTACTTC
cdr3_aa: CASSYGTGFGETQYF

j_call: TRBJ2-5
v_call: TRBV14
clone_size: few
d_call: TRBD1
cdr3_nt: TGTGCCAGCAGCCGGGGGACAGTTCAAGAGACCCAGTACTTC
cdr3_aa: CASSRGTVQETQYF

j_call: TRBJ1-1
v_call: TRBV6-1
clone_size: few
d_call: -
cdr3_nt: TGTGCCAGCAGTGAGACAGATCTGAACACTGAAGCTTTCTTT
cdr3_aa: CASSETDLNTEAFF

j_call: TRBJ2-5
v_call: TRBV5-5
clone_size: -
d_call: TRBD1
cdr3_nt: TGTGCCAGCAGCTTTACAGGGGGCAGGGAGACCCAGTACTTC
cdr3_aa: CASSFTGGRETQYF

j_call: TRBJ2-7
v_call: TRBV7-8
clone_size: few
d_call: -
cdr3_nt: TGTGCCAGCAGCTTAAAAGGACACGCATTAAACCCCTACGAGCAGTACTTC
cdr3_aa: CASSLKGHALNPYEQYF

j_call: TRBJ2-1
v_call: TRBV20-1
clone_size: -
d_call: -
cdr3_nt: TGCAGTGCTAGCGTCCCCTACAATGAGCAGTTCTTC
cdr3_aa: CSASVPYNEQFF

j_call: TRBJ2-5
v_call: TRBV15
clone_size: -
d_call: TRBD1
cdr3_nt: TGTGCCACCAGCAGGGACAGGTACCAAGAGACCCAGTACTTC
cdr3_aa: CATSRDRYQETQYF

j_call: TRBJ2-5
v_call: TRBV7-9
clone_size: -
d_call: TRBD2
cdr3_nt: TGTGCCAGCAGCTTGAATAGCGGGGGGGTCCAAGAGACCCAGTACTTC
cdr3_aa: CASSLNSGGVQETQYF

j_call: TRBJ2-1
v_call: TRBV11-2
clone_size: -
d_call: -
cdr3_nt: TGTGCCAGCAGCCCTGGACACGCCTGGGGCGGGACTTTCCTTTACAATGAGCAGTTCTTC
cdr3_aa: CASSPGHAWGGTFLYNEQFF

j_call: TRBJ2-5
v_call: TRBV18
clone_size: -
d_call: TRBD1
cdr3_nt: TGTGCCAGCTCACCATCGGGACAGGGTCGGACCCAGTACTTC
cdr3_aa: CASSPSGQGRTQYF

j_call: TRBJ2-1
v_call: TRBV4-3
clone_size: few
d_call: -
cdr3_nt: TGCGCCAGCAGCCAAGAACAGGGGGCGGGGGGTCCAAGCGAGCAGTTCTTC
cdr3_aa: CASSQEQGAGGPSEQFF

j_call: TRBJ1-4
v_call: TRBV27
clone_size: few
d_call: -
cdr3_nt: TGTGCCAGCAGTTGGGCAGGGCCTGAAAAACTGTTTTTT
cdr3_aa: CASSWAGPEKLFF

j_call: TRBJ1-2
v_call: TRBV3-1
clone_size: few
d_call: -
cdr3_nt: TGTGCCAGCAGCCAGGGGACGTTTAATGGCTACACCTTC
cdr3_aa: CASSQGTFNGYTF

j_call: TRBJ2-7
v_call: TRBV29-1
clone_size: -
d_call: -
cdr3_nt: TGCAGCGTCCTAAGGACTGGCGAGCAGTACTTC
cdr3_aa: CSVLRTGEQYF

j_call: TRBJ2-1
v_call: TRBV4-3
clone_size: -
d_call: TRBD2
cdr3_nt: TGCGCCAGCAGCCAAGGCTCCCCCGGGACTATCTACAATGAGCAGTTCTTC
cdr3_aa: CASSQGSPGTIYNEQFF

j_call: TRBJ2-7
v_call: TRBV21-1
clone_size: -
d_call: -
cdr3_nt: TGTGCCAGCGGAAGCGGGAGCGGTGTGGACGAGCAGTACTTC
cdr3_aa: CASGSGSGVDEQYF